Given below is one T cell receptor beta chain in context. The data were obtained in a study of blood T cell repertoires in COVID-19. Background on the study: Acute and convalescent COVID-19 samples came from the United States, Italy and Spain. T cells, B-cell-depleted T cells, or PBMCs supplied cDNA or gDNA.

Clones were read by immunoSEQ multiplex PCR, and TCRdb kept only the in-frame ones, dropping some. The table lists roughly 200,000 clones, around 85% of them singletons, with about 13% in the top ten. The source is a man over 45 who had recovered from COVID-19. The sample taken for sequencing was peripheral blood.

The CDR3 DNA is TGTGCCAGCAGTGCCGTCGCCGGGGGGCGGAATTCACCCCTCCACTTT. It yields the protein CASSAVAGGRNSPLHF. The V call is TRBV6-1, the J call TRBJ1-6, with a possible D match to TRBD1 (6 bases). V dropped 4 bases and J dropped 7 bases, with 17 bases sitting between them. The CDR3 is 16 residues long. CDR1 and CDR2 from the germline V gene are MNHNS and SASEGT.